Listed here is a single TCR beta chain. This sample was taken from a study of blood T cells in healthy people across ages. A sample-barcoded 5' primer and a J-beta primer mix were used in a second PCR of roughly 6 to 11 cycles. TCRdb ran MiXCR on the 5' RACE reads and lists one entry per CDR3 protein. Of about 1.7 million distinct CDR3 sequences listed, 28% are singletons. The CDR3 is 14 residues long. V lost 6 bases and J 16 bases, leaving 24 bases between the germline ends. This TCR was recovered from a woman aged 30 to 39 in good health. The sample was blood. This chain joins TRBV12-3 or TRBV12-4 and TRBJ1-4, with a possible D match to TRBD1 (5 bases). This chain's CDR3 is CASSIQGGSEKPFF. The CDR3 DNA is TGTGCCAGCAGCATTCAGGGAGGGAGTGAAAAGCCGTTTTTT.